This T cell receptor beta chain was obtained from a study of T cell repertoires in cytomegalovirus infection. Whole-study context: Public TCR beta signature analysis indicated the presence of both CMV infection and matching HLA type. Study-level results: Predominance within the ex vivo response was attributable to HLA-C-restricted CMV-specific TCR beta clonotypes. Cumulative public TCR beta family frequency identified carriers of CMV plus the relevant HLA.

TCRdb used MiXCR to reprocess the reads, holding one entry per CDR3 protein. The table shows around 310,000 distinct CDR3 sequences, with roughly 17% occurring only once. This clonotype was seen repeatedly, ten times or more. Its antigen is not known. The V end lost 5 bases, the J end lost 4 bases, and 17 bases lay between the germline ends. The CDR3 spans 15 residues. From germline, CDR1 is SGHTA and CDR2 FQGNSA. The chain carries TRBV7-2 and TRBJ1-1; no firm D call. The source material was PBMCs. The TCR comes from a human donor in good health (CMV status not recorded). Some clones in this sample may be carry-over from other donors' samples. This CDR3 reads CASSLVSSPPTEAFF. Here the CDR3 DNA reads TGTGCCAGCAGCCTAGTATCTAGCCCCCCCACTGAAGCTTTCTTT.